These 25 T cell receptor beta chains were sequenced from one sample in a study of T cells in Graves' hyperthyroidism and ophthalmopathy (dated 2019 in TCRdb). The library relied on multiplex PCR. The instrument given in TCRdb is Illumina HiSeq 2000. The TCR beta CDR3 regions were amplified from the RNA transcripts. For the first round of RT-PCR on the TCR CDR3, the HTBI primer set was used together with the Qiagen OneStep RT-PCR kit. The public reads were reanalyzed by TCRdb: fastp trimming at Q25, MiXCR alignment, in-frame beta chains only. Identical CDR3 protein sequences are pooled into one entry, listed with their most common genes and DNA. This sample is represented by hundreds of thousands of distinct CDR3 sequences; roughly 40% of them were singletons. The ten most abundant clones make up 8.9% of the sample. The source material was blood. These TCRs come from a man younger than 30 with Graves' hyperthyroidism.

This clonotype was detected once. The V call is TRBV3-1, the J call TRBJ2-2; TRBD1 agrees at 10 bases. Trimming cost V 0 bases and J 4 bases; bases outside gene matches: 5. CDR1 is LGHDT and CDR2 is YNNKEL in the germline V gene (reference sequence). There are 17 residues in the CDR3. The CDR3 region is CASSQDPGQGPTGELFF. CDR3 DNA sequence: TGTGCCAGCAGCCAAGACCCGGGACAGGGGCCCACCGGGGAGCTGTTTTTT.

This clonotype was recorded a few times. V usage is TRBV20-1 and J usage is TRBJ1-5; 10 bases agree with TRBD1. Germline CDR1 DFQATT, CDR2 SNEGSKA (reference sequence). This CDR3 has 12 amino acids. V lost 5 bases and J lost 9; bases outside the gene matches: 4. The CDR3 DNA sequence: TGCAGTGCTGGGACAGGGGAGCCGCCCCAGCATTTT. Its translation is CSAGTGEPPQHF.

The V and J genes are TRBV10-2 and TRBJ2-7; tentatively, D is TRBD1 (6 bases). CDR1 and CDR2 (germline): WSHSY, SAAADI. The CDR3 consists of 13 residues. The V end lost 6 bases, the J end lost 5 bases, and 14 bases lay between the germline ends. The CDR3 reads CASSLLRTDEQYF. The CDR3 region has the DNA TGCGCCAGCAGCCTACTAAGGACAGACGAGCAGTACTTC.

This clonotype was seen many times. The chain is built from TRBV15 and TRBJ1-1; D perhaps matches TRBD1 (5 bases). The CDR3 is 16 residues long. Germline V gene lookup returns CDR1 LNHNV and CDR2 YYDKDF (reference sequence). V lost 0 bases and J lost 6, with 17 bases in between. The CDR3, as DNA: TGTGCCACCAGCAGAGATTTGGCCGGGGGACCAGCTGAAGCTTTCTTT. The encoded protein is CATSRDLAGGPAEAFF.

This clonotype has a handful of counts. This chain uses TRBV28 with TRBJ1-2; 11 nucleotides match TRBD1. Germline values: CDR1 MDHEN, CDR2 SYDVKM. CDR3 size: 16 residues. The ends lost 3 bases at V and 4 bases at J; junction bases unmatched: 7. The CDR3: CASSLVGTGGVYGYTF. The CDR3 nucleotides read TGTGCCAGCAGTTTGGTAGGGACAGGGGGAGTCTATGGCTACACCTTC.

The V and J genes are TRBV7-9 and TRBJ2-7; D unresolved. There are 14 residues in the CDR3. With 2 bases removed from V and 5 bases from J, the gap between germline ends came to 13 bases. Looked up from germline, CDR1 is SEHNR and CDR2 is FQNEAQ (reference sequence). The DNA for the CDR3 is TGTGCCAGCAGCTTATATTCCTACCTCGACGAGCAGTACTTC. This encodes CASSLYSYLDEQYF. Full variable domain (missing parts from reference TRBV7-9 and TRBJ2-7): DTGVSQNPRHKITKRGQNVTFRCDPISEHNRLYWYRQTLGQGPEFLTYFQNEAQLEKSRLLSDRFSAERPKGSFSTLEIQRTEQGDSAMYLCASSLYSYLDEQYFGPGTRLTVT.

The rearrangement links TRBV20-1 to TRBJ2-7, with 8 bases aligning to TRBD2. With V trimmed by 5 bases and J by 2 bases, 8 bases remained unmatched. This CDR3 comprises 14 residues. Looked up from germline, CDR1 is DFQATT and CDR2 is SNEGSKA (reference sequence). CDR3 sequence (DNA): TGCAGTGCTTCTCCGGGACTAGGGGCCTACGAGCAGTACTTC. Its protein product is CSASPGLGAYEQYF.

The rearrangement uses TRBV7-2 and TRBJ1-6, with D possibly being TRBD1 (5 bases). V was cut by 4 bases and J by 9 bases, with 13 bases left in between. Germline lookup yields CDR1 SGHTA and CDR2 FQGNSA. This CDR3 has 14 amino acids. The CDR3 here is CASSSRGGISPLHF. The CDR3 DNA follows: TGTGCCAGCAGCTCCCGGGGGGGGATTTCACCCCTCCACTTT. Full variable domain (missing parts from reference TRBV7-2 and TRBJ1-6): GAGVSQSPSNKVTEKGKDVELRCDPISGHTALYWYRQSLGQGLEFLIYFQGNSAPDKSGLPSDRFSAERTGGSVSTLTIQRTQQEDSAVYLCASSSRGGISPLHFGNGTRLTVT.

This clonotype was recorded many times. J is TRBJ1-1 and V is TRBV29-1, with D perhaps matching TRBD1 (5 bases). V was cut by 5 bases and J by 5 bases, with 15 bases left in between. From germline, CDR1 is SQVTM and CDR2 ANQGSEA. The CDR3 is 13 residues long. The CDR3: CSVNWGVRTEAFF. CDR3 in DNA: TGCAGCGTTAATTGGGGGGTGAGAACTGAAGCTTTCTTT.

This clonotype has a count of ten or more. V gene TRBV20-1 combines with J gene TRBJ2-5, with 10 bases that match TRBD1. The germline V gene has CDR1 DFQATT and CDR2 SNEGSKA (reference sequence). With V trimmed by 6 bases and J by 6 bases, 7 bases remained unmatched. This CDR3 is 13 amino acids long. The CDR3 reads CSAKTGGAQTQYF. CDR3 sequence (DNA): TGCAGTGCCAAGACAGGGGGCGCGCAGACCCAGTACTTC.

As regards this clonotype: A much larger clone differs by one base, so this may be a read error. V and J are TRBV7-2 and TRBJ1-1; TRBD1 is a possible D gene (5 bases). Germline-derived CDR1 and CDR2 are SGHTA and FQGNSA. This CDR3 has 14 residues. For the CDR3, the DNA is TGTGCCAGCAGAAAATGGGACTTTGGAACTGAAGCTTCCTTT. This sequence encodes CASRKWDFGTEASF.

This clonotype was counted a few times. This rearrangement joins TRBV7-3 to TRBJ1-1; D is uncertain. This CDR3 is built from 12 residues. Germline CDR1 and CDR2: SGHTA and FQGTGA. Trimming removed 11 bases from V and 1 base from J, with 11 bases in between. DNA for the CDR3: TGTGCCCCAGGCGAAACGAACACTGAAGCTTTCTTT. This codes for CAPGETNTEAFF.

Notes on this clonotype: A read error may explain this, as a much larger clone is one base away. This chain links TRBV7-2 with TRBJ1-3; the D is unclear. Trimming removed 7 bases from V and 2 bases from J, with 6 bases in between. Germline V lookup: CDR1 SGHTA, CDR2 FQGNSA. The CDR3 covers 12 residues. CDR3 amino acids: CASTGAGNTIYF. CDR3 coding DNA: TGTGCCAGCACCGGTGCTGGAAACACCATATATTTT.

The chain links TRBV5-4 to TRBJ1-5; D perhaps matches TRBD1 (5 bases). Germline lookup yields CDR1 SGHNT and CDR2 YYREEE (reference sequence). Trimming shortened V by 4 bases and J by 7 bases, and 21 bases separated the two germline ends. CDR3 length: 16 amino acids. The CDR3 region has the DNA TGTGCCAGCAGCCCTACTTCTGGGGGGGTGGGCCAGCCCCAGCATTTT. Translation gives CASSPTSGGVGQPQHF. The full variable domain, with the rest looked up from reference TRBV5-4 and TRBJ1-5, is ETGVTQSPTHLIKTRGQQVTLRCSSQSGHNTVSWYQQALGQGPQFIFQYYREEENGRGNFPPRFSGLQFPNYSSELNVNALELDDSALYLCASSPTSGGVGQPQHFGDGTRLSIL.

This clonotype was seen a few times. The chain employs TRBV9 and TRBJ2-7, with 8 bases aligning to TRBD1. The CDR3 contains 14 residues. V lost 0 bases to trimming and J lost 5 bases; unmatched junction nucleotides: 4. Germline V gene data show CDR1 as SGDLS and CDR2 as YYNGEE. CDR3 DNA: TGTGCCAGCAGCGTAGTTGGACAGGGCCACGAGCAGTACTTC. This sequence encodes CASSVVGQGHEQYF.

This clonotype was counted many times. The genes are TRBV20-1 and TRBJ1-2; tentatively, D is TRBD1 (6 bases). Germline lookup yields CDR1 DFQATT and CDR2 SNEGSKA (reference sequence). The CDR3 consists of 12 residues. V was pared by 7 bases and J by 5 bases, with 14 bases between. The CDR3: CSVREGQYGYTF. The CDR3, as DNA: TGCAGTGTTCGTGAAGGACAGTATGGCTACACCTTC.

The chain carries TRBV25-1 and TRBJ2-7; 9 nucleotides align to TRBD1. CDR1 and CDR2 (germline): MGHDK, SYGVNS. This CDR3 is built from 14 residues. With V trimmed by 8 bases and J by 5 bases, 10 bases remained unmatched. Written as DNA, the CDR3 is TGTGCCAGCTCACCTACAGGGGGCTCTAACGAGCAGTACTTC. This codes for CASSPTGGSNEQYF.

This clonotype was seen repeatedly, ten times or more. The chain links TRBV19 to TRBJ1-1, with no clear D. V was clipped by 0 bases and J by 0 bases, with 2 bases between them. The germline CDR1 and CDR2 sequences are LNHDA and SQIVND (reference sequence). The length of the CDR3 is 13 residues. In DNA, the CDR3 is TGTGCCAGTAGTATAGATTTGAACACTGAAGCTTTCTTT. Protein sequence: CASSIDLNTEAFF.

V usage is TRBV4-3 and J usage is TRBJ1-4; no firm D call. V lost 6 bases to trimming and J lost 4 bases, with 9 bases between them. This CDR3 is built from 13 residues. Germline CDR1 reads LGHNA; CDR2 reads YSLEER. CDR3 in amino acids: CASRRIFNEKLFF. The CDR3 DNA follows: TGCGCCAGCAGGCGGATCTTTAATGAAAAACTGTTTTTT.

This clonotype was detected a few times. This chain links TRBV11-1 with TRBJ1-1, with no clear D. The CDR3 sequence is 12 residues long. V was trimmed by 7 bases and J by 4 bases, leaving 10 bases between them. From germline, CDR1 is SGHAT and CDR2 FQDESV (reference sequence). Here the CDR3 reads CASKGGGTEAFF. Written as DNA, the CDR3 is TGTGCCAGCAAGGGTGGAGGCACTGAAGCTTTCTTT.

This clonotype appeared once. A much bigger clone sits one base away, suggesting this may be a read error. J is TRBJ2-7 and V is TRBV10-2, with 7 bases identical to TRBD1. The germline V gene encodes CDR1 WSHSY and CDR2 SAAADI. The V gene end was trimmed by 6 bases and the J gene end by 3 bases; junction bases not matched to a gene: 5. This CDR3 comprises 13 residues. CDR3 amino acids: CASRGTVNYEQYF. CDR3 bases: TGCGCCAGCAGAGGGACAGTTAACTACGAGCAGTACTTC.

The chain employs TRBV6-5 and TRBJ2-6; D perhaps matches TRBD1 (5 bases). The CDR3 consists of 14 residues. CDR1 is MNHEY and CDR2 is SVGAGI in the germline V gene. Trimming left V 4 bases short and J 3 bases short, with 7 bases between. The CDR3 DNA reads TGTGCCAGCAGTTGGGGCGATGGGGCCAACGTCCTGACTTTC. Its translation is CASSWGDGANVLTF.

This clonotype was counted at least ten times. V gene TRBV12-3 or TRBV12-4 combines with J gene TRBJ1-2; D gene unclear. CDR3 length: 13 residues. Trimming removed 6 bases from V and 2 bases from J, with 10 bases in between. DNA for the CDR3: TGTGCCAGCAGGGCCGGACGGAACTATGGCTACACCTTC. It is translated as CASRAGRNYGYTF.

This clonotype was seen only a few times. One end of the junction fails to match germline, which may point to a read error. This chain joins TRBV7-2 and TRBJ1-1; no reliable D call. The CDR3 length is 17 residues. CDR1 SGHTA and CDR2 FQGNSA come from the germline V gene. The CDR3 is CASSQAVGGYMNTEAFF. The CDR3 DNA sequence: TGCGCCAGCAGCCAAGCGGTAGGTGGGTACATGAACACTGAAGCTTTCTTT.

There are many counts of this clonotype. The gene calls are TRBV7-2 and TRBJ1-1, with D maybe TRBD1 (5 bases). V dropped 4 bases and J dropped 3 bases, with 12 bases sitting between them. The germline CDR1 and CDR2 sequences are SGHTA and FQGNSA. The CDR3 loop spans 14 amino acids. CDR3 in amino acids: CASSSARGYTEAFF. DNA for the CDR3: TGTGCCAGCAGCTCAGCGAGGGGCTACACTGAAGCTTTCTTT.